Shown below are 7 T cell receptor delta chains from a single sample sequenced in a study of γδ T cells in repeated Plasmodium falciparum infection. Flow sorting of PBMC yielded separate Vgamma9/Vdelta2+ and Vdelta2-negative gammadelta T cell populations for bulk repertoire analysis. TCRdb re-analyzed the multiplex PCR reads via CATT. The sample holds approximately 60,000 delta-chain clones, over 1.5% seen once. Sequencing was carried out using gamma-delta T cells from blood. The source is a pool of human donors (malaria-infected and uninfected, not separated).

This clone was observed many times. TCRdb's protein, taken from a much larger clone, differs from this DNA's translation at residue 9, likely owing to a read error; the protein displayed comes from the DNA. The chain employs TRDV1 and TRDJ1; D might be TRDD3 (7 bases). Trimming shortened V by 2 bases and J by 5 bases, and 21 bases separated the two germline ends. The CDR3 loop spans 17 amino acids. The germline V gene has CDR1 TSWWSYY and CDR2 QGS. The CDR3 here is CALGETPSHGGWDKLIF. CDR3 DNA sequence: TGTGCTCTTGGGGAAACTCCTTCCCACGGGGGATGGGATAAACTCATCTTT.

Concerning this clone itself: TCRdb lists the protein of a much larger clone for this DNA, which differs at residue 6, so this is likely a read error; the protein given here is translated from the DNA itself. V usage is TRDV1 and J usage is TRDJ1, with D tentatively TRDD2 or TRDD3 (6 bases each). The V and J ends lost 5 bases and 0 bases respectively, with 37 bases between them. Germline V lookup: CDR1 TSWWSYY, CDR2 QGS. This CDR3 is 23 amino acids long. CDR3 in DNA: TGTGCTCTTGGGTCCCGTGCTCCTACTCCTTGGGATTGGGGGCCACCCTACACCGATAAACTCATCTTT. This gives the protein CALGSRAPTPWDWGPPYTDKLIF.

This clone appeared many times. The mismatch at residue 12 between this DNA's translation and the TCRdb protein of a much larger clone likely reflects a read error; the protein shown is translated from the DNA. The chain carries TRDV2 and TRDJ3; D assignment may be TRDD2 or TRDD3 (6 bases each). The J gene is absent in TCRdb and was assigned here via DNA matching to germline. The CDR3 has 18 amino acids. Germline CDR1 is GEAIGNYY and CDR2 is EKD. In DNA, the CDR3 is TGTGCCTGTGACACCGCTGGGAGTTCTTCCTGGGGCACCCGACAGATGTTTTTC. Translation: CACDTAGSSSWGTRQMFF.

This clone came up many times. TCRdb's listed protein matches a much larger clone and diverges from this DNA's translation at residue 6, likely through a read error; the protein shown comes from the DNA. V usage is TRDV1 and J usage is TRDJ1; a possible D gene is TRDD3 (6 bases). No J gene is reported in TCRdb; it was inferred here by comparing the DNA with germline. The CDR3 totals 19 residues. Trimming pared 2 bases from V and 0 bases from J, leaving 22 bases between. CDR1 and CDR2 (germline): TSWWSYY, QGS. The CDR3 loop is CALGEDAGARRGYTDKLIF. CDR3 bases: TGTGCTCTTGGGGAAGACGCTGGGGCCCGGAGAGGGTACACCGATAAACTCATCTTT.

Notes on this clone: A far larger clone is a single base away, which makes a read error likely. The same CDR3 arises from other DNA sequences in this sample as well. The J gene is TRDJ1, the V gene TRDV1; D call uncertain. CDR3 length equals 17 residues. Germline V gene lookup returns CDR1 TSWWSYY and CDR2 QGS. CDR3 sequence reads: CALGEAHPPLNTDKLIF. For the CDR3, the DNA is TGTGCTCTTGGGGAAGCTCATCCCCCTCTTAATACCGATAAACTCATCTTC.

The table lists this clone with many counts. The TCRdb protein comes from a much larger clone and disagrees with this DNA's translation at residue 18, likely due to a read error; the protein given here is derived from the DNA. The rearrangement joins TRAV38-2/DV8 to TRDJ3; 8 bases are shared with TRDD3. Germline lookup yields CDR1 TSESDYY and CDR2 QEAYKQQN. The CDR3 runs 24 residues. This CDR3 is CAYRSWYRPPTGGQSPWYTRQMFF. The DNA for the CDR3 is TGTGCTTATAGGAGCTGGTACCGCCCTCCTACTGGGGGCCAGAGCCCCTGGTACACCCGACAGATGTTTTTC.

On this clone: A far bigger clonotype differs at one base, so this is likely a read error. The sample has other DNA sequences that encode this CDR3 too. J is TRDJ1 and V is TRDV1; 7 bases line up with TRDD3. No J gene was available from TCRdb, and it was assigned here by a germline match of the DNA. Germline V gene lookup returns CDR1 TSWWSYY and CDR2 QGS. This CDR3 comprises 21 residues. V dropped 5 bases and J dropped 0; count of bases not matched to a gene: 24. The CDR3 bases are TGTGCTCTTGGGCCTCAAGGGAGGTTCCTCCCACTGGGGATGTACACCGATAAACTCATCTTT. It yields the protein CALGPQGRFLPLGMYTDKLIF.